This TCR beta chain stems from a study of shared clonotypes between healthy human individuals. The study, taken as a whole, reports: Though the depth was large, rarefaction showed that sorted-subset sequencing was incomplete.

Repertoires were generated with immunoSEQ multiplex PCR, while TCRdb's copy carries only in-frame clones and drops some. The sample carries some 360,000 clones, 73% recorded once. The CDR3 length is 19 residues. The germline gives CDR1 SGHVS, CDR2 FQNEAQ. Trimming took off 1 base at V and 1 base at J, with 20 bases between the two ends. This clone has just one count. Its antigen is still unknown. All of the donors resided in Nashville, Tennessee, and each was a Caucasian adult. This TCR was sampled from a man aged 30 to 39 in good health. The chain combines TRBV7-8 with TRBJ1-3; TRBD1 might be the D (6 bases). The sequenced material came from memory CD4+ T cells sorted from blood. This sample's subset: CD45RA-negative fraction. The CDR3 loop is CASSLGGVMGARSGNTIYF. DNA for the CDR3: TGTGCCAGCAGCTTAGGCGGCGTGATGGGGGCCAGATCTGGAAACACCATATATTTT.